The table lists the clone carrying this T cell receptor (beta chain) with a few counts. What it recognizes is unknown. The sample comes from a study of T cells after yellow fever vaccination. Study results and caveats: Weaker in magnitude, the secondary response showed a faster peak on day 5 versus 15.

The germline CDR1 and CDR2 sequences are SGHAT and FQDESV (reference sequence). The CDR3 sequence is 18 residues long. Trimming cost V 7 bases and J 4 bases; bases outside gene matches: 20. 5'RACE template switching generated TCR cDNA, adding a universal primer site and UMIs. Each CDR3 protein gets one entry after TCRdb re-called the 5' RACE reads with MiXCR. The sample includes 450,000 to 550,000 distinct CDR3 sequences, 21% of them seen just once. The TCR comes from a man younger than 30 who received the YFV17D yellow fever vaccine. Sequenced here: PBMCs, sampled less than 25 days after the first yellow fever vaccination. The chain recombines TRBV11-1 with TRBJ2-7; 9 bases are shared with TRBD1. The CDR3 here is CASTLPGTGRKVGYEQYF. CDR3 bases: TGTGCCAGCACCCTTCCCGGGACAGGGCGTAAGGTGGGGTACGAGCAGTACTTC.